These 23 T cell receptor beta chains were sequenced from one sample in a study of T cells in Graves' hyperthyroidism and ophthalmopathy. What was amplified from RNA transcripts were TCR beta CDR3 regions. Initially, a first-round RT-PCR of the TCR CDR3 employed the HTBI primer set. TCRdb used MiXCR to reprocess the multiplex PCR reads, holding one entry per CDR3 protein. Here the sample spans a few hundred thousand distinct CDR3 sequences, roughly 20% being singletons. Sequenced material: blood. All receptors come from a man aged 50-59 years with Graves' ophthalmopathy.

This chain connects TRBV2 to TRBJ2-5; no definite D call. Trimming pared 6 bases from V and 1 base from J, leaving 15 bases between. Germline CDR1 and CDR2: SNHLY and FYNNEI. The CDR3 length is 15 residues. CDR3 in DNA: TGTGCCAGCAGCCCCGCCGGATGGGTCCAAGAGACCCAGTACTTC. Encoded protein: CASSPAGWVQETQYF.

This clonotype was picked up many times. The genes are TRBV2 and TRBJ2-1; 11 bases agree with TRBD2. Germline lookup yields CDR1 SNHLY and CDR2 FYNNEI. The CDR3 has 14 amino acids. The ends lost 8 bases at V and 3 bases at J; junction bases unmatched: 3. In DNA, the CDR3 is TGTGCCAGCCTCACTAGCGGGGGCTACAATGAGCAGTTCTTC. Its translation: CASLTSGGYNEQFF.

This clonotype was counted a few times. The chain is built from TRBV24-1 and TRBJ2-1; tentatively, D is TRBD1 or TRBD2 (6 bases each). CDR3 length equals 17 residues. V lost 3 bases and J 1 base, leaving 15 bases between the germline ends. CDR1 is KGHDR, CDR2 SFDVKD, per germline. The CDR3, as DNA: TGTGCCACCAGTGATCTAGGGGGGAGAGGGTCCTACAATGAGCAGTTCTTC. It translates to CATSDLGGRGSYNEQFF.

The sample holds many counts of this clonotype. The V call is TRBV10-3, the J call TRBJ2-3; possibly TRBD1 for D (5 bases). CDR1 and CDR2 from the germline V gene are ENHRY and SYGVKD. The CDR3 length is 15 residues. Trimming cost V 4 bases and J 6 bases, with 17 bases left between them. CDR3 DNA: TGTGCCATCAGTGGAGAGTCAGGGATTCGGGATACGCAGTATTTT. Translated: CAISGESGIRDTQYF.

This clonotype has just a few counts. The rearrangement joins TRBV5-1 to TRBJ1-3; D unclear. Trimming removed 4 bases from V and 0 bases from J, with 5 bases in between. Germline V gene lookup returns CDR1 SGHRS and CDR2 YFSETQ. This CDR3 has 13 amino acids. CDR3 DNA: TGCGCCAGCAGCGGGATCTCTGGAAACACCATATATTTT. Protein sequence: CASSGISGNTIYF.

This chain links TRBV6-6 with TRBJ1-2; D might be TRBD1 (5 bases). Deletions cut 2 bases from V and 7 bases from J, with 20 bases between. The CDR3 is 16 amino acids. CDR1 is MNHNY, CDR2 SVGAGI, per germline (reference sequence). CDR3 sequence: CASSYLGAGLQRGYTF. Here the CDR3 DNA reads TGTGCCAGCAGTTACCTCGGTGCAGGGCTTCAGCGTGGCTACACCTTC.

This clonotype was recorded at least ten times. V gene TRBV2 combines with J gene TRBJ2-4; 10 bases agree with TRBD1. Germline CDR1 SNHLY, CDR2 FYNNEI. The CDR3 runs 17 residues. V was clipped by 5 bases and J by 0 bases; unmatched bases: 7. The CDR3, as DNA: TGTGCCAGCAGTCCCCAGGGACAGGGGTTAGCCAAAAACATTCAGTACTTC. It translates to CASSPQGQGLAKNIQYF.

This clonotype was counted ten times or more. The chain links TRBV20-1 to TRBJ2-1; perhaps TRBD2 as D (6 bases). V lost 2 bases and J 9 bases, leaving 11 bases between the germline ends. CDR1 is DFQATT and CDR2 is SNEGSKA in the germline V gene (reference sequence). The CDR3 contains 12 residues. The CDR3 DNA follows: TGCAGTGCTAGATTTAGGACTATTGAGCAGTTCTTC. Residues: CSARFRTIEQFF.

This clonotype was counted only a few times. This sequence joins TRBV11-2 and TRBJ2-7; D perhaps matches TRBD1 (6 bases). The CDR3 runs to 15 residues. V lost 3 bases and J lost 3, with 15 bases in between. Germline loops: CDR1 SGHAT, CDR2 FQNNGV. As DNA, the CDR3 is TGTGCCAGCAGCTTCCGCGACGGACAGTACTACGAGCAGTACTTC. Amino acid sequence: CASSFRDGQYYEQYF. Together with reference TRBV11-2 and TRBJ2-7, the CDR3 gives the full variable domain: EAGVAQSPRYKIIEKRQSVAFWCNPISGHATLYWYQQILGQGPKLLIQFQNNGVVDDSQLPKDRFSAERLKGVDSTLKIQPAKLEDSAVYLCASSFRDGQYYEQYFGPGTRLTVT.

This chain connects TRBV7-2 to TRBJ2-7, with unresolved D. Germline V lookup: CDR1 SGHTA, CDR2 FQGNSA. V was clipped by 6 bases and J by 2 bases, with 14 bases between them. This CDR3 has 14 residues. The CDR3 nucleotides are TGTGCCAGCAGTTTAATACGTGGGACCTACGAGCAGTACTTC. The encoded protein is CASSLIRGTYEQYF.

Ten or more counts support this clonotype. This chain joins TRBV30 and TRBJ1-2, with D tentatively TRBD1 (6 bases). V was shortened by 7 bases and J by 0 bases, with 9 bases between the two germline ends. The germline CDR1 and CDR2 sequences are GTSNPN and SVGIG (reference sequence). This CDR3 region has 12 residues. The CDR3 loop is CASWTANYGYTF. DNA of the CDR3: TGTGCCTCTTGGACAGCTAACTATGGCTACACCTTC. Full variable domain (remainder filled in from reference TRBV30 and TRBJ1-2): SQTIHQWPATLVQPVGSPLSLECTVEGTSNPNLYWYRQAAGRGLQLLFYSVGIGQISSEVPQNLSASRPQDRQFILSSKKLLLSDSGFYLCASWTANYGYTFGSGTRLTVV.

In this sample, this clonotype turned up many times. J is TRBJ2-1 and V is TRBV5-1, with TRBD1 identical over 10 bases. V dropped 2 bases and J dropped 9; count of bases not matched to a gene: 8. The CDR3 runs to 15 residues. CDR1 SGHRS and CDR2 YFSETQ come from the germline V gene. Here the CDR3 DNA reads TGCGCCAGCAGCTTTCTCGGGGGACAGGGGAGTGAGCAGTTCTTC. Amino acids: CASSFLGGQGSEQFF.

This clonotype showed up just a few times. The chain carries TRBV5-1 and TRBJ2-2; the D call may be TRBD1 or TRBD2 (5 bases each). CDR3 length: 14 residues. Germline CDR1 SGHRS, CDR2 YFSETQ. Deletions cut 2 bases from V and 7 bases from J, with 12 bases between. CDR3 amino acids: CASSFPSGSGELFF. In nucleotides, the CDR3 is TGCGCCAGCAGCTTCCCGTCAGGGAGCGGGGAGCTGTTTTTT.

The table lists this clonotype with a few counts. This chain joins TRBV5-6 and TRBJ2-7; D is possibly TRBD1 (6 bases). CDR1 and CDR2 (germline): SGHDT, YYEEEE. V shed 4 bases and J shed 2 bases, with 13 bases lying between them. This CDR3 comprises 14 residues. The CDR3 protein is CASSRDRSTYEQYF. DNA for the CDR3: TGTGCCAGCAGCCGAGACAGGTCTACCTACGAGCAGTACTTC.

Ten or more counts support this clonotype. This rearrangement joins TRBV5-1 to TRBJ2-1, with 11 bases matching TRBD2. Losses at the gene ends were 2 bases for V and 7 bases for J; bases not matched to a gene: 11. Germline CDR1 is SGHRS and CDR2 is YFSETQ. The CDR3 is 17 amino acids. The CDR3 DNA sequence: TGCGCCAGCAGCTTTTCTAGCGGGAGGCGGGCGAGGAATGAGCAGTTCTTC. It encodes CASSFSSGRRARNEQFF.

Note on this clonotype: Its ends do not fully match the called genes, so a read error is possible. V usage is TRBV20-1 and J usage is TRBJ2-5; D is ambiguous. The CDR3 has 10 amino acids. Germline CDR1 reads DFQATT; CDR2 reads SNEGSKA (reference sequence). The CDR3 DNA reads TGCAGTGCTCAGCAAGAGAACCAGTACTTC. Amino acid sequence: CSAQQENQYF.

The sample holds many counts of this clonotype. This rearrangement joins TRBV27 to TRBJ2-3, with D unclear. The CDR3 totals 15 residues. The germline CDR1 and CDR2 sequences are MNHEY and SMNVEV (reference sequence). Deletions cut 0 bases from V and 2 bases from J, with 9 bases between. CDR3 loop: CASSLSALNTDTQYF. For the CDR3, the DNA is TGTGCCAGCAGTTTATCGGCACTCAACACAGATACGCAGTATTTT.

This clonotype was found once. V is TRBV12-3 or TRBV12-4 and J is TRBJ2-5; 8 bases align to TRBD2. There are 16 residues in the CDR3. V shed 6 bases and J 2 bases; nucleotides not matched to a gene: 11. This chain's CDR3 is CASRNLPGLGQETQYF. DNA for the CDR3: TGTGCCAGCAGAAACCTTCCGGGACTAGGGCAAGAGACCCAGTACTTC.

This clonotype was seen ten or more times. J is TRBJ2-3 and V is TRBV28; D remains ambiguous. The germline V and J ends were trimmed by 5 bases and 1 base, with 10 bases remaining between them. The germline V gene has CDR1 MDHEN and CDR2 SYDVKM. The CDR3 has 14 amino acids. CDR3 DNA: TGTGCCAGCAGTGACCGGACGGGCACAGATACGCAGTATTTT. Residues: CASSDRTGTDTQYF.

The sample holds many counts of this clonotype. The chain uses TRBV30 and TRBJ1-1; a weak D match, TRBD1 (6 bases). CDR3 length: 14 residues. Germline V CDR1 and CDR2: GTSNPN, SVGIG (reference sequence). V lost 1 base to trimming and J lost 4 bases, with 13 bases between them. Here the CDR3 reads CAWSDRGATTEAFF. The CDR3 region has the DNA TGTGCCTGGAGTGACCGGGGGGCGACCACTGAAGCTTTCTTT.

The chain is built from TRBV7-3 and TRBJ1-6; no clear D. Germline V gene data show CDR1 as SGHTA and CDR2 as FQGTGA. The CDR3 extends over 14 amino acids. Trimming stripped 2 bases from V and 7 bases from J, with 9 bases between. CDR3 nucleotide sequence: TGTGCCAGCAGCTTACGCCCAGCAAATTCACCCCTCCACTTT. It specifies CASSLRPANSPLHF.

This rearrangement joins TRBV7-2 to TRBJ1-4, with D hard to call. Trimming removed 1 base from V and 2 bases from J, with 8 bases in between. This CDR3 has 15 amino acids. Germline-derived CDR1 and CDR2 are SGHTA and FQGNSA. This CDR3 reads CASSLGGSTNEKLFF. CDR3 bases: TGTGCCAGCAGCTTAGGAGGGAGCACTAATGAAAAACTGTTTTTT.

This rearrangement joins TRBV12-3 or TRBV12-4 to TRBJ2-2, with 11 bases aligning to TRBD2. The CDR3 totals 15 residues. The V and J ends lost 3 bases and 5 bases, in that order; junction bases with no gene match: 2. DNA of the CDR3: TGTGCCAGCAGTTTGCTAGCGGGAGGTACCGGGGAGCTGTTTTTT. Translation: CASSLLAGGTGELFF.